This record covers a single TCR beta chain. The antigen remains unidentified. This sample stems from a study of cytomegalovirus exposure and HLA in healthy donors. The primer mix had 60 Vbeta and 13 Jbeta primers. The assay was immunoSEQ multiplex PCR, and TCRdb's table has in-frame clones only and misses some. The sample holds 170,000 or so clones, approximately 82% seen once. V dropped 7 bases and J dropped 10; count of bases not matched to a gene: 11. This CDR3 has 13 amino acids. CDR1 is SGHRS, CDR2 YFSETQ, per germline. Study conclusions and caveats: CMV serostatus was the only immune exposure information that was available. Trimming of TCR beta V- and J-genes showed a link, identified in a later analysis, to a missense DCLRE1C variant.

Material: PBMCs. This clonotype was obtained from a man aged 45-60 years in good health and CMV-seropositive. This chain uses TRBV5-1 with TRBJ2-1, with TRBD2 identical over 7 bases. CDR3 DNA sequence: TGCGCCAGCCTCCGAACGGCGGGGGAGGAGCAGTTCTTC. This encodes CASLRTAGEEQFF. Complete variable domain (other parts from reference TRBV5-1 and TRBJ2-1): KAGVTQTPRYLIKTRGQQVTLSCSPISGHRSVSWYQQTPGQGLQFLFEYFSETQRNKGNFPGRFSGRQFSNSRSEMNVSTLELGDSALYLCASLRTAGEEQFFGPGTRLTVL.